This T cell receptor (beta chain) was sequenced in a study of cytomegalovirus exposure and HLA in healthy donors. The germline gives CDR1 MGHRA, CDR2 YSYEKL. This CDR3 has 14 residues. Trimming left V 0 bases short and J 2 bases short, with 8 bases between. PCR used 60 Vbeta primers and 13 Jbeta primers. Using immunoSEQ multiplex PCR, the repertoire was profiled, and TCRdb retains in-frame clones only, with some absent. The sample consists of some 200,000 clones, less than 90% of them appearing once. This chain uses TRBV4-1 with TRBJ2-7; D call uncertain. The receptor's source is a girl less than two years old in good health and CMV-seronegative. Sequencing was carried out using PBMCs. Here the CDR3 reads CASSQETATYEQYF. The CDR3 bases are TGCGCCAGCAGCCAAGAAACAGCTACCTACGAGCAGTACTTC.